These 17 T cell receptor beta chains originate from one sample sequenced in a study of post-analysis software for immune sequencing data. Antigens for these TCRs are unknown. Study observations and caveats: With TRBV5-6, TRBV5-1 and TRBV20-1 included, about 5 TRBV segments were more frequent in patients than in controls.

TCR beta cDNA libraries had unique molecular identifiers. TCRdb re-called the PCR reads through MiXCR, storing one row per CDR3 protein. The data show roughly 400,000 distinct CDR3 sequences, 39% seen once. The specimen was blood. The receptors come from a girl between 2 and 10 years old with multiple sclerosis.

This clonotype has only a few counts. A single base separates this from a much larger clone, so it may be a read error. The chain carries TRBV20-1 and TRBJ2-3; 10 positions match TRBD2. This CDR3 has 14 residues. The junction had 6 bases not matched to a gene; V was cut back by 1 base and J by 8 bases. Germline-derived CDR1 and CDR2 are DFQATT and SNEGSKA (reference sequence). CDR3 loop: CSARGGLAKGTQYF. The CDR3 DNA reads TGCAGTGCTAGAGGGGGACTAGCGAAGGGTACGCAGTATTTT.

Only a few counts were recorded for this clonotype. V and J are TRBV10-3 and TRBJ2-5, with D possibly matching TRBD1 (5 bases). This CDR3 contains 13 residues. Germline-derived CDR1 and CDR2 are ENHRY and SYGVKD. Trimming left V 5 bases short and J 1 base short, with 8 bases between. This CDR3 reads CAISWTPQETQYF. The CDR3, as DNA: TGTGCCATCAGTTGGACACCCCAAGAGACCCAGTACTTC.

As DNA, the CDR3 is TGCAGTGCTAGCTCGAGGGCAACAGATACGCAGTATTTT. As protein: CSASSRATDTQYF. This chain links TRBV20-1 with TRBJ2-3; a possible D gene is TRBD2 (5 bases). The CDR3 contains 13 residues. The V gene's germline CDR1 is DFQATT and CDR2 SNEGSKA (reference sequence). V was shortened by 3 bases and J by 3 bases, with 10 bases between the two germline ends.

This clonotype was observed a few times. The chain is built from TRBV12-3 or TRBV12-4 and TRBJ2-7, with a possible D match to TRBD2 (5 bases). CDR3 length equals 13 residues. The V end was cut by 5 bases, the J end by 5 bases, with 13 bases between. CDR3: CASSETGIHEQYF. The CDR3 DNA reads TGTGCCAGCAGTGAAACGGGGATCCACGAGCAGTACTTC.

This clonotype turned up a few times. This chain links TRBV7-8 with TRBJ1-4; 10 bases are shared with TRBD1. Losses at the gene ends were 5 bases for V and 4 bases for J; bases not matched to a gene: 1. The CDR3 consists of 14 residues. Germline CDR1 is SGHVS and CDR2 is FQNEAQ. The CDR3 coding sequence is TGTGCCAGCAGCGGGACAGGGGTTAATGAAAAACTGTTTTTT. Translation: CASSGTGVNEKLFF.

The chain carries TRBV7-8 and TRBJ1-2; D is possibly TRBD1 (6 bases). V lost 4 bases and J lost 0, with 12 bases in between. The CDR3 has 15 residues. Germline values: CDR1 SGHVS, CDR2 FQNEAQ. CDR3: CASSSEQGSNYGYTF. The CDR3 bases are TGTGCCAGCAGCTCGGAACAGGGATCTAACTATGGCTACACCTTC. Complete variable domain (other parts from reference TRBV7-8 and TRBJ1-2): GAGVSQSPRYKVAKRGQDVALRCDPISGHVSLFWYQQALGQGPEFLTYFQNEAQLDKSGLPSDRFFAERPEGSVSTLKIQRTQQEDSAVYLCASSSEQGSNYGYTFGSGTRLTVV.

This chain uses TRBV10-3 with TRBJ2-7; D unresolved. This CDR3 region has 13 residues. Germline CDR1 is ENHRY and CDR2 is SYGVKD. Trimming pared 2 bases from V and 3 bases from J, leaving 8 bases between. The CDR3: CAISERFSYEQYF. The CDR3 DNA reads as TGTGCCATCAGTGAGAGGTTCAGCTACGAGCAGTACTTC.

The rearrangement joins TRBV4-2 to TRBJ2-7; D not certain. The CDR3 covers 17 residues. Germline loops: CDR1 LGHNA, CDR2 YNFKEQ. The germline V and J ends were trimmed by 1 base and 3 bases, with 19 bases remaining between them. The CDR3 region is CASSQVPLFRADYEQYF. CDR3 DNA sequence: TGTGCCAGCAGCCAAGTACCTTTATTTCGGGCGGACTACGAGCAGTACTTC.

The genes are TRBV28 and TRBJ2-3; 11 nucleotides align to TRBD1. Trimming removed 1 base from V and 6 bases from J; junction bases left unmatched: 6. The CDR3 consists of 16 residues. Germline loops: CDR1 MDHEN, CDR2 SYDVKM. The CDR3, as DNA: TGTGCCAGCAGTTTATCCGGGACAGGGGGTGGGGATACGCAGTATTTT. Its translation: CASSLSGTGGGDTQYF.

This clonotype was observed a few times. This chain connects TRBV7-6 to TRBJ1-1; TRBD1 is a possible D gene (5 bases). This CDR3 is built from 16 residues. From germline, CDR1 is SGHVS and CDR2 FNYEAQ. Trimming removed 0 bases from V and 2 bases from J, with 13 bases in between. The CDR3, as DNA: TGTGCCAGCAGCTTAGCCGGCAGGGTCGTCAACACTGAAGCTTTCTTT. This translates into CASSLAGRVVNTEAFF. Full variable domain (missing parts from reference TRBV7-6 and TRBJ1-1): GAGVSQSPRYKVTKRGQDVALRCDPISGHVSLYWYRQALGQGPEFLTYFNYEAQQDKSGLPNDRFSAERPEGSISTLTIQRTEQRDSAMYRCASSLAGRVVNTEAFFGQGTRLTVV.

CDR3 in amino acids: CASSSEVQETQYF. In nucleotides, the CDR3 is TGTGCCAGCAGTTCAGAAGTCCAAGAGACCCAGTACTTC. J is TRBJ2-5 and V is TRBV27; no clear D. CDR1 MNHEY and CDR2 SMNVEV come from the germline V gene (reference sequence). CDR3 length equals 13 residues. V was clipped by 4 bases and J by 1 base, with 7 bases between them.

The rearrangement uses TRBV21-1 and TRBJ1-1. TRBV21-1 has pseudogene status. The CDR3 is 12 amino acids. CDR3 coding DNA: TGTGCCCCCAAGGGCCTGAACACTGAAGCTTTCTTT. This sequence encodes CAPKGLNTEAFF.

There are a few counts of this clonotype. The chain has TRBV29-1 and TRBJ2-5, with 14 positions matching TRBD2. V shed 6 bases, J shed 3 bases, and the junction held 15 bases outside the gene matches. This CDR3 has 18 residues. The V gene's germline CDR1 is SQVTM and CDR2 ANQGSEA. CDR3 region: CSVDIKSGLAGAKETQYF. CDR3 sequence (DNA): TGCAGCGTGGACATAAAATCGGGACTAGCGGGGGCCAAAGAGACCCAGTACTTC.

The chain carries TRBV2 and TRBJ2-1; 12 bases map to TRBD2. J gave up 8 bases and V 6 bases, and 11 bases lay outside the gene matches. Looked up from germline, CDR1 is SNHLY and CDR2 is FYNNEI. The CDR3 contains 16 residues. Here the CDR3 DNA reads TGTGCCAGCAGCTCCGCTAGCGGGAGGGGGAGCGATGAGCAGTTCTTC. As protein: CASSSASGRGSDEQFF.

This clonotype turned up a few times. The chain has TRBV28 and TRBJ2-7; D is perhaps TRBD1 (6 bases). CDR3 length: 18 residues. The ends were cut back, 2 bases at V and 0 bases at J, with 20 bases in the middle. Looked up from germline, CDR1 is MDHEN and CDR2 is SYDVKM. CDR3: CASSLEVRSAGASYEQYF. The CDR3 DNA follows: TGTGCCAGCAGTTTAGAAGTTCGTTCGGCAGGGGCCTCCTACGAGCAGTACTTC. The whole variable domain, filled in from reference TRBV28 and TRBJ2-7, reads DVKVTQSSRYLVKRTGEKVFLECVQDMDHENMFWYRQDPGLGLRLIYFSYDVKMKEKGDIPEGYSVSREKKERFSLILESASTNQTSMYLCASSLEVRSAGASYEQYFGPGTRLTVT.

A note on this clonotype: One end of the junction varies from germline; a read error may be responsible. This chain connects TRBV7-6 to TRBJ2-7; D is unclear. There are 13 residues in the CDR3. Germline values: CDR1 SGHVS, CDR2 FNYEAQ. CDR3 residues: CARSLADPYEQYF. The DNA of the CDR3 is TGTGCCCGCAGCTTAGCAGACCCCTACGAGCAGTACTTC.

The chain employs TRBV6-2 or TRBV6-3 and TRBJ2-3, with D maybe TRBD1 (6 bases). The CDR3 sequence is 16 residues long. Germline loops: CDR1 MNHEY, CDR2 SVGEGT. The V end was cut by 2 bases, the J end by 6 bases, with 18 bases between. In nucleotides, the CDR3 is TGTGCCAGCAGTTACAATTCCCTCCAGGGGAAGGATACGCAGTATTTT. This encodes CASSYNSLQGKDTQYF.